These 6 T cell receptor beta chains were sequenced from one sample in a study of T cell responses to AZD1222 COVID-19 vaccine. Sequenced by immunoSEQ multiplex PCR; TCRdb stores in-frame clones only, minus some. The sample lists 150,000 or so clones; 91% were seen once. The sample here was peripheral blood, taken on day 0 of AZD1222 vaccination. All receptors come from an adult in good health.

The rearrangement uses TRBV19 and TRBJ1-1; TRBD1 agrees at 9 bases. J gave up 8 bases and V 5 bases, and 12 bases lay outside the gene matches. CDR3 size: 15 residues. Germline loops: CDR1 LNHDA, CDR2 SQIVND (reference sequence). The CDR3 DNA reads as TGTGCCAGTAGTCCTCAACCGCCCGGGACAGGGGAAGCTTTCTTT. Amino acid sequence: CASSPQPPGTGEAFF.

V and J are TRBV11-1 and TRBJ1-1; no reliable D call. Germline loops: CDR1 SGHAT, CDR2 FQDESV (reference sequence). V lost 3 bases, J lost 4 bases, and 9 bases lay in between. The CDR3 consists of 13 residues. The DNA for the CDR3 is TGTGCCAGCAGCTTCGGAGAGGGCACTGAAGCTTTCTTT. Protein sequence: CASSFGEGTEAFF.

The chain combines TRBV6-2 or TRBV6-3 with TRBJ1-1, with 10 bases matching TRBD1. J gave up 4 bases and V 7 bases, and 9 bases lay outside the gene matches. CDR3 length: 15 residues. Looked up from germline, CDR1 is MNHEY and CDR2 is SVGEGT. CDR3 region: CASISSWDRGTEAFF. The DNA of the CDR3 is TGTGCCAGCATTTCCTCCTGGGACAGGGGCACTGAAGCTTTCTTT.

The V call is TRBV19, the J call TRBJ1-5, with D tentatively TRBD1 (6 bases). The CDR3 runs to 13 residues. V lost 6 bases and J lost 4, with 10 bases in between. Germline CDR1 is LNHDA and CDR2 is SQIVND (reference sequence). The CDR3 DNA follows: TGTGCCAGTAGGGGTACAGGGAATCAGCCCCAGCATTTT. Translating gives CASRGTGNQPQHF.

The chain carries TRBV21-1 and TRBJ1-2. TRBV21-1 is reported as a pseudogene. The CDR3 is 16 residues long. This chain's CDR3 is CASSQNQGRRQYGYTF. The CDR3 DNA sequence: TGTGCCAGCAGCCAGAATCAAGGCAGGCGGCAGTATGGCTACACCTTC.

This clone was detected ten times or more. The V call is TRBV3-1 (or the pseudogene TRBV3-2), the J call TRBJ1-6; 11 bases align to TRBD1. Germline CDR1 is LGHDT and CDR2 is YNNKEL (reference sequence). The CDR3 runs to 16 residues. J was trimmed by 9 bases and V by 0 bases; bases with no gene match: 4. In DNA, the CDR3 is TGTGCCAGCAGCCAAGACTTCGGGACAGGGGGTTCACCCCTCCACTTT. Translation gives CASSQDFGTGGSPLHF.